What follows is one T cell receptor beta chain and its context. Its antigen is currently unknown. Losses at the gene ends were 0 bases for V and 7 bases for J; bases not matched to a gene: 9. Germline V gene sequence: CDR1 WSHSY, CDR2 SAAADI. This CDR3 has 17 amino acids. The sample belongs to a study of OX40 agonist ivuxolimab in advanced cancers. Study-wide background: An agonistic anti-OX40 (CD134) antibody, ivuxolimab, was used to treat the patients. Treatment received earlier with anti-PD-1, anti-PD-L1 or anti-CTLA-4 agents was allowed, and over 30% had some.

Study-level points and caveats: Partial responders at 0.1-3.0 mg/kg showed near-lowest clonal expansion.

Some clones are missing from TCRdb's copy, which holds only in-frame ones; the method was immunoSEQ multiplex PCR. The sample carries 63,000 or so clones, about four fifths recorded once. This TCR was sampled from an adult with an advanced solid tumor such as melanoma, head and neck, liver or kidney cancer. The chain uses TRBV10-2 and TRBJ2-1, with 10 bases lining up with TRBD2. Sample: CD4+ or CD8+ T cells sorted from blood, taken in a trial of the OX40 agonist ivuxolimab. This chain's CDR3 is CASSESSLAGVMNEQFF. CDR3 nucleotides: TGCGCCAGCAGTGAGTCGAGTCTAGCGGGGGTAATGAATGAGCAGTTCTTC.